The next 6 T cell receptor beta chains were all read from a single sample in a study of blood T cell repertoires in COVID-19. Some clones are missing from TCRdb's copy, which holds only in-frame ones; the method was immunoSEQ multiplex PCR. The table records some 260,000 clones, about 85% of them present only once. Sequenced sample: peripheral blood. The receptors were gathered from a man aged 18 to 29 with active or convalescent COVID-19.

V usage is TRBV5-6 and J usage is TRBJ2-7; 12 nucleotides align to TRBD1. The CDR3 is made up of 17 amino acids. J gave up 4 bases and V 1 base, and 9 bases lay outside the gene matches. Germline loops: CDR1 SGHDT, CDR2 YYEEEE. The CDR3 sequence: CASSLKRGTGGFYEQYF. Written as DNA, the CDR3 is TGTGCCAGCAGCTTGAAACGGGGGACAGGGGGCTTTTACGAGCAGTACTTC.

This rearrangement joins TRBV7-2 to TRBJ1-1, with D tentatively TRBD1 (5 bases). V was clipped by 1 base and J by 6 bases, with 15 bases between them. In germline, CDR1 is SGHTA, CDR2 FQGNSA. This CDR3 region has 15 residues. The CDR3 here is CASSLGPWGDAEAFF. As DNA, the CDR3 is TGTGCCAGCAGCTTAGGACCTTGGGGGGACGCTGAAGCTTTCTTT. The variable domain in full, with the rest retrieved from reference TRBV7-2 and TRBJ1-1, is GAGVSQSPSNKVTEKGKDVELRCDPISGHTALYWYRQSLGQGLEFLIYFQGNSAPDKSGLPSDRFSAERTGGSVSTLTIQRTQQEDSAVYLCASSLGPWGDAEAFFGQGTRLTVV.

Points on this clone: One end of the junction does not line up with germline, which may come from a read error. The chain is built from TRBV6-5 and TRBJ2-2; no reliable D call. The CDR3 loop spans 14 amino acids. The germline V gene encodes CDR1 MNHEY and CDR2 SVGAGI. The DNA of the CDR3 is TGTGCCAGCAGTCCCCAGGTGGGCACCCGGGAGCTGTTTTTT. It specifies CASSPQVGTRELFF.

This clone was observed a handful of times. V gene TRBV7-9 combines with J gene TRBJ2-7; TRBD2 is a possible D gene (6 bases). This CDR3 contains 13 residues. Germline loops: CDR1 SEHNR, CDR2 FQNEAQ (reference sequence). V lost 5 bases to trimming and J lost 3 bases, with 11 bases between them. As DNA, the CDR3 is TGTGCCAGCAGCGTCTTGGGGGGCTACGAGCAGTACTTC. This codes for CASSVLGGYEQYF.

This rearrangement joins TRBV9 to TRBJ2-1; TRBD2 agrees at 11 bases. The CDR3 has 15 amino acids. J lost 6 bases, V lost 4 bases, and 6 bases had no gene match. CDR1 and CDR2 from the germline V gene are SGDLS and YYNGEE. This CDR3 reads CASSPGTSGANEQFF. The CDR3 DNA is TGTGCCAGCAGCCCTGGGACTAGCGGAGCCAATGAGCAGTTCTTC. Drawing the rest from reference TRBV9 and TRBJ2-1, the complete variable domain is DSGVTQTPKHLITATGQRVTLRCSPRSGDLSVYWYQQSLDQGLQFLIQYYNGEERAKGNILERFSAQQFPDLHSELNLSSLELGDSALYFCASSPGTSGANEQFFGPGTRLTVL.

This clone came up once. This sequence joins TRBV6-2 or TRBV6-3 and TRBJ1-1; 9 positions agree with TRBD1. V shed 5 bases, J shed 5 bases, and the junction held 12 bases outside the gene matches. The CDR3 has 16 residues. From germline, CDR1 is MNHEY and CDR2 SVGEGT. CDR3 coding DNA: TGTGCCAGCAGTAACATCCCGGGACAGGGAGGGACTGAAGCTTTCTTT. Protein: CASSNIPGQGGTEAFF.